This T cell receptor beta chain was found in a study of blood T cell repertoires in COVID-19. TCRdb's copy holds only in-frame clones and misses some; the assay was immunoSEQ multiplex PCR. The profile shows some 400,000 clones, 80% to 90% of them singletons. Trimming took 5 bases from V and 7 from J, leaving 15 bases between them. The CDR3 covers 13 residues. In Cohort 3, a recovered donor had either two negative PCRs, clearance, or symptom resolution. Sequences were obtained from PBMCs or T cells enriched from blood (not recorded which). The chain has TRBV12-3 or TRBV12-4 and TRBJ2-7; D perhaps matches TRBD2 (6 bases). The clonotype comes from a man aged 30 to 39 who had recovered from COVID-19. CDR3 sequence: CASSPSAMGEQYF. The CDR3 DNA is TGTGCCAGCAGTCCTAGCGCCATGGGGGAGCAGTACTTC.